The present T cell receptor (beta chain) was sequenced within a study of T cells in Graves' hyperthyroidism and ophthalmopathy. Turning to the study itself: The initial diagnosis was the point when peripheral blood was collected, ahead of any treatment. Study conclusions and caveats: Peripheral blood also featured most of the thyroid clonotypes expanded above 0.001.

As for this clonotype: Its antigen is unknown.

Used for diagnoses were clinical symptoms, serum thyroxine and TRAb, thyroid ultrasound and orbital computed tomography. It was at first hyperthyroidism diagnosis, before any ophthalmopathy symptoms, that the blood sample was taken. RNA transcripts yielded amplified TCR beta CDR3 regions. The TCR CDR3 first-round RT-PCR relied on the HTBI primer set. TCRdb re-called the multiplex PCR reads with MiXCR, one entry per CDR3 protein. The data contain about 300,000 distinct CDR3 sequences, less than 30% of them singletons. In germline, CDR1 is SGHRS, CDR2 YFSETQ. CDR3 size: 12 residues. V lost 5 bases to trimming and J lost 7 bases, with 13 bases between them.

The receptor was derived from a man in his forties or fifties with Graves' hyperthyroidism that later progressed to Graves' ophthalmopathy. V usage is TRBV5-1 and J usage is TRBJ2-7, with a possible D match to TRBD1 (5 bases). The source material was blood. CDR3 sequence (DNA): TGCGCCAGCAGTTGCCCGGACAAAGAGCAGTACTTC. It translates to CASSCPDKEQYF. The variable domain in full, completed from reference TRBV5-1 and TRBJ2-7, reads KAGVTQTPRYLIKTRGQQVTLSCSPISGHRSVSWYQQTPGQGLQFLFEYFSETQRNKGNFPGRFSGRQFSNSRSEMNVSTLELGDSALYLCASSCPDKEQYFGPGTRLTVT.